The entry below gives a single T cell receptor (beta chain) sequence along with its context. Its antigen remains unknown. Each cDNA held unique molecular identifiers, and template switching gave it a universal primer site. TCRdb used MiXCR to reprocess the 5' RACE reads, holding one entry per CDR3 protein. This sample has over 550,000 distinct CDR3 sequences, with just over 7% found just once. These data come from a study of identical twins. Regarding the study as a whole: Findings came from cross-sectional statistics, without long-term follow-up of donors. Whereas memory repertoires showed no such difference, abundant cord blood beta clonotypes carried fewer insertions. Invariant cells of the MAIT and iNKT types might have partly distorted the zero-insertion analyses.

V lost 3 bases, J lost 3 bases, and 12 bases lay in between. The germline CDR1 and CDR2 sequences are SGDLS and YYNGEE. The CDR3 runs to 14 residues. The same data also contributed to another study, on yellow fever vaccine responses in identical twins.

J is TRBJ1-1 and V is TRBV9; D unresolved. The specimen sequenced was PBMCs. This receptor was taken from a woman between 18 and 29 years old in good health. CDR3 DNA sequence: TGTGCCAGCAGCGCCCGTAGTTCCTACACTGAAGCTTTCTTT. Protein sequence: CASSARSSYTEAFF.